This T cell receptor (beta chain) came from a study of PD-1 blockade in classical Hodgkin lymphoma. Background on the study: Patients got intravenous nivolumab 3 mg/kg every 2 weeks.

Sequencing was performed with immunoSEQ multiplex PCR; in TCRdb, only in-frame clones are kept and a portion is missing. The sample yields roughly 42,000 clones, approximately 70% seen once. Study-wide results and limits: As was reported, newly diagnosed patients showed lower baseline TCR diversity than healthy donors did. A significant rise in TCR diversity was seen by C4D1 for CD4+ cells but not for CD8+ cells. The origin of the repertoire differences remains undefined, with disease activity or prior therapy as possible causes.

Notes on this clone: Its antigen remains unidentified.

Time point indicated: cycle 4 day 1 (C4D1), after six to seven weeks of nivolumab. Every patient was affected by relapse after autologous stem cell transplantation, while exposure to brentuximab vedotin was not uniform. This specimen consisted of peripheral blood mononuclear cells (PBMCs), obtained before the fourth cycle of nivolumab. This receptor was taken from a human donor with classical Hodgkin lymphoma.

The CDR3 here is CASSYFSEGSPLHF. In DNA, the CDR3 is TGTGCCAGCAGTTACTTCTCAGAGGGGTCACCCCTCCACTTT. The rearrangement joins TRBV6-5 to TRBJ1-6; TRBD1 is a possible D gene (5 bases). The germline V and J ends were trimmed by 1 base and 10 bases, with 11 bases remaining between them. CDR3 length: 14 amino acids. Germline CDR1 MNHEY, CDR2 SVGAGI.